The rows below give T cell receptor beta chains drawn from one sample of a study of blood T cell repertoires in COVID-19. The repertoire was sequenced with immunoSEQ multiplex PCR; TCRdb's copy has only in-frame clones and lacks some. Of about 240,000 clones listed, roughly 80% are singletons. The sequenced sample consisted of peripheral blood. The receptors come from a young woman with acute or convalescent COVID-19. CDR3s include the opening cysteine and the closing phenylalanine or tryptophan. Fields, in order: V gene, CDR3 protein.

v_call: TRBV28
cdr3_aa: CASSLDLFVNQPQHF

v_call: TRBV28
cdr3_aa: CASSLGGYGNQPQHF

v_call: TRBV7-9
cdr3_aa: CASSLVGGIDTQYF

v_call: TRBV19
cdr3_aa: CASSGTGDTEAFF

v_call: TRBV4-3
cdr3_aa: CASSQDQVADSYNEQFF

v_call: TRBV6-6
cdr3_aa: CASTRGSGVTQYF

v_call: TRBV7-9
cdr3_aa: CASSTGYEQYF

v_call: TRBV19
cdr3_aa: CASSIVPGMGTEAFF

v_call: TRBV6-2/TRBV6-3
cdr3_aa: CASSYSVRGSSGGYTF

v_call: TRBV7-2
cdr3_aa: CASSQKDRGLSTF

v_call: TRBV9
cdr3_aa: CASSVGPGQDLNSPLHF

v_call: TRBV14
cdr3_aa: CASSHREPHRAVTGELFF

v_call: TRBV5-8
cdr3_aa: CASSRRTSGNTIYF

v_call: TRBV19
cdr3_aa: CASLTSTGELFF

v_call: TRBV7-8
cdr3_aa: CASSLGTSGGADTQYF

v_call: TRBV10-3
cdr3_aa: CAISESTGTSGSGNEQFF

v_call: TRBV15
cdr3_aa: CATSRDLATGELFF

v_call: TRBV5-1
cdr3_aa: CASSFWREGSDEQFF

v_call: TRBV14
cdr3_aa: CASSQGVEGGEQFF

v_call: TRBV14
cdr3_aa: CASSQNRGRGELFF

v_call: TRBV5-1
cdr3_aa: CASSSPDTLSSYEQYF

v_call: TRBV4-1
cdr3_aa: CASSQVMEKLFF

v_call: TRBV4-1
cdr3_aa: CASSQERTDRYGYTF

v_call: TRBV2
cdr3_aa: CASSPAREQYF

v_call: TRBV28
cdr3_aa: CASSPGLAGGPLWDEQYF

v_call: TRBV11-3
cdr3_aa: CASSSHSAADEQFF

v_call: TRBV27
cdr3_aa: CASSFSVSNEQFF

v_call: TRBV7-3
cdr3_aa: CASSPSGTRVGFGKLFF

v_call: TRBV10-3
cdr3_aa: CAISELAYEQYF

v_call: TRBV5-1
cdr3_aa: CASSLDRESSPLHF

v_call: TRBV6-1
cdr3_aa: CASSEWGGTGETQYF

v_call: TRBV28
cdr3_aa: CASSTSGTSSYEQYF

v_call: TRBV3-1/TRBV3-2
cdr3_aa: CASSLGGAFTEAFF

v_call: TRBV5-4
cdr3_aa: CASSSGGSEQYF

v_call: TRBV7-9
cdr3_aa: CASSTGTGLSVYGYTF

v_call: TRBV30
cdr3_aa: CAWSVVNRGIQYF

v_call: TRBV7-2
cdr3_aa: CASSLSSFDTLNTEAFF

v_call: TRBV7-6
cdr3_aa: CASSSSLAGGSSYNEQFF

v_call: TRBV19
cdr3_aa: CASSYVLFKETQYF

v_call: TRBV9
cdr3_aa: CASSGDPGMRAFF

v_call: TRBV20-1
cdr3_aa: CSASARLERITDTQYF

v_call: TRBV7-8
cdr3_aa: CASSLGPEEDFYGYTF

v_call: TRBV28
cdr3_aa: CASSRRDRAYEQYF

v_call: TRBV6-5
cdr3_aa: CASGKDRGLNTEAFF

v_call: TRBV5-1
cdr3_aa: CASSSIRQNGTEAFF

v_call: TRBV4-2
cdr3_aa: CASSQGLTGVGIQPQHF

v_call: TRBV30
cdr3_aa: CAWSPPGLKYNSPLHF

v_call: TRBV11-2
cdr3_aa: CASSLLQGTSGSVETQYF

v_call: TRBV6-6
cdr3_aa: CASAGTGNTGELFF

v_call: TRBV7-9
cdr3_aa: CASSFGGSGANVLTF

v_call: TRBV7-3
cdr3_aa: CASSLTGGTDTQYF